This T cell receptor beta chain was identified in a study of blood T cell repertoires in COVID-19. Study at large: Donors in the United States, Italy and Spain gave samples during acute or convalescent COVID-19. Nucleic acid was either cDNA or gDNA, and it came from T cells, B-cell-depleted T cells, or PBMCs.

The V gene's germline CDR1 is LGHNA and CDR2 YNFKEQ. There are 13 residues in the CDR3. V lost 0 bases to trimming and J lost 3 bases, with 6 bases between them. As originally analysed: Estimation of nucleated cell counts was performed using reference gene primer amplification. Some clones are missing from TCRdb's copy, which holds only in-frame ones; the method was immunoSEQ multiplex PCR. D and trimming were read from the DNA, whereas the V and J calls and clone size are those reported in that table. The profile covers a few hundred thousand clones, with 89% appearing a single time and approximately 3% taken by the ten largest. Patients in Seattle were enrolled during active infection, then followed longitudinally.

The rearrangement uses TRBV4-2 and TRBJ2-7, with a weak D call TRBD1 (5 bases). Sequencing was performed on peripheral blood. The clonotype comes from a woman under 40 with COVID-19, enrolled during active disease. CDR3 in DNA: TGTGCCAGCAGCCAAGATGACAGCTACGAGCAGTACTTC. Its translation is CASSQDDSYEQYF.